This TCR beta chain was sequenced in a study of human T cells and chemical hapten exposure (dated by TCRdb to the early 2020s). Looking at the study overall: For sensitization, 2% DPC in acetone was applied to a roughly 2 cm by roughly 2 cm area of upper inner arm skin. Peripheral blood TCR repertoire changes were tracked in vivo in alopecia patients during primary and secondary sensitization to the hapten diphenylcyclopropenone (DPC). About 30 alopecia patients provided blood for TCR sequencing at one to four time points (pre-sensitization, 2, 6 and 24 weeks). Patch tests used Finn chambers with 0.01% DPC on the upper back, scored after 6 days by International Contact Dermatitis Research Group standards. Libraries were pooled for sequencing, and per-sample TCR yields varied mainly because of small differences in library volumes within the pool. Throughout the study period of about 22 weeks, patients also received therapeutic DPC doses to the scalp every week. Patient blood was sampled pre-sensitization (week 0) and at 2, 6 and about 24 weeks after DPC sensitization. The mostly female patient cohort included alopecia areata with under or over 50% scalp involvement, alopecia totalis and alopecia universalis. The full study reports these points: Significantly more large CDR3 similarity clusters were formed by expanded TCRs than by pre-sensitization or healthy control sets, consistent with antigen-driven responses. A positive correlation was found between the number of PT1 expanded TCRs and patch test score, with significance reached at thresholds 8, 16 and 32 but not 4. Alopecia, a presumed autoimmune disease, was present in all patients, so the immune response of the patients might differ from that of healthy individuals. DPC sensitization did not change how many TCRs were above 1 in 1000 frequency, and no evidence was found of alterations in global repertoire structure. After repeated subsampling, changes were observed in the strength of the expansion versus patch-test correlation and in the threshold at which the correlation became significant.

The CDR3 covers 16 residues, taking in both the cysteine and the phenylalanine. Solely the CDR3 DNA is kept, with 48 bases framed from the first base. Receptor amplification or capture employed RACE. Instrument used: NextSeq 500. Library preparation attached unique molecular identifiers to individual cDNA molecules for quantitative, reproducible TCR counting. From each blood RNA sample, both TCR alpha and TCR beta chains were sequenced. The study's own analysis went as follows. A median of roughly 100,000 TCRs per sample was observed, with a range of 23,224 to 690,600. V, J and CDR3 annotation of the TCR reads was carried out using the Decombinator software suite. To make PS versus PT1 abundance plots, every sample was subsampled to the same number of TCRs (28,000). Expanded TCRs were defined as absent before sensitization and observed at least eight times at the 2-week time point. TCRdb passed the public sequencing reads through fastp at Q25 and MiXCR, retaining productive beta sequences. Records with the same CDR3 protein are collapsed into one entry carrying the most frequent genes and DNA. These V and J calls derive from TCRdb rather than the authors' analysis. Across this sample there are more than 300,000 distinct CDR3 sequences, with around 5.5% seen only once. The ten largest clones add up to 2.6% of the sample.

In its sample, this clonotype was seen many times. It has no known antigen specificity. The sample holds no much larger clone one base away, and base qualities are not on file. In the paper's terms, the time point label means: pre-sensitization, week 0. The treatment or condition label here, explained by the study, means: therapeutic diphenylcyclopropenone sensitization with weekly scalp DPC. At each patch-test visit, blood was drawn before the patch test was applied. Eligible patients were aged 18 to 70, diagnosed with alopecia, deemed suitable for DPC therapy, and excluded if pregnant. Total RNA was extracted from unfractionated whole blood that had been collected in Tempus Blood RNA tubes.

The sample here was whole blood, taken in connection with sensitization to the hapten diphenylcyclopropenone (DPC). This sequence originates from a woman between 50 and 59 years old with alopecia areata. Some clones in this sample may be carry-over from other donors' samples. The chain couples TRBV21-1 to TRBJ2-2; the table gives TRBD1 as D, unverified against the DNA. TRBV21-1 is classified as a pseudogene. The nucleotides read TGTGCCAGCAGCAAGCCCCTCGGACCCAACACCGGGGAGCTGTTTTTT. Translation gives CASSKPLGPNTGELFF.